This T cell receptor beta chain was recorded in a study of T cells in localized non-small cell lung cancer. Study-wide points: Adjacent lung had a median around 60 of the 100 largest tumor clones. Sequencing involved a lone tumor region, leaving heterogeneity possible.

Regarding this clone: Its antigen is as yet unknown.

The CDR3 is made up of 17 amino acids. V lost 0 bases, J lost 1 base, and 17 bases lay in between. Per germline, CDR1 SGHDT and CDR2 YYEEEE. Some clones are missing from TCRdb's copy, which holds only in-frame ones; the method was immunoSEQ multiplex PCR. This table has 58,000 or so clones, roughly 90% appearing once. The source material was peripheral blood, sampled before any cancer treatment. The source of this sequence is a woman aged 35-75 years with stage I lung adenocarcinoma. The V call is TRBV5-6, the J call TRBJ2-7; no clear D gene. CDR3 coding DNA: TGTGCCAGCAGCTTGGACTTTGCGGAGCCTAGATCCTACGAGCAGTACTTC. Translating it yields CASSLDFAEPRSYEQYF.